Presented here are 15 T cell receptor beta chains from one specimen sequenced in a study of blood T cell repertoires in COVID-19. Measured with immunoSEQ multiplex PCR; TCRdb has only the in-frame clones, and not every one. The table lists 150,000 to 200,000 clones, roughly nine tenths of them singletons. Specimen: peripheral blood. These receptor sequences come from a man between 60 and 70 years old with acute or convalescent COVID-19.

The rearrangement uses TRBV19 and TRBJ2-6; 7 bases agree with TRBD1. Per germline, CDR1 LNHDA and CDR2 SQIVND (reference sequence). The length of the CDR3 is 16 residues. J was trimmed by 1 base and V by 5 bases; bases with no gene match: 5. CDR3 sequence (DNA): TGTGCCAGTAGTGTGGACAGGAGATCTGGGGCCAACGTCCTGACTTTC. Amino acid sequence: CASSVDRRSGANVLTF.

The CDR3 here is CASSVRQGAWEQYF. DNA of the CDR3: TGTGCCAGCAGTGTCCGACAGGGGGCTTGGGAGCAGTACTTC. The chain joins TRBV2 to TRBJ2-7; 10 bases are a match to TRBD1. Germline-derived CDR1 and CDR2 are SNHLY and FYNNEI. This CDR3 contains 14 residues. Trimming took 4 bases from V and 7 from J; bases not matched to a gene: 7.

This clone was seen a few times. The rearrangement joins TRBV4-1 to TRBJ1-5; D is perhaps TRBD1 (5 bases). Per the germline V gene, CDR1 is MGHRA and CDR2 is YSYEKL. Between the trimmed V and J ends, which lost 6 bases and 0 bases, there was a span of 12 bases. This CDR3 comprises 15 residues. The CDR3 here is CASRLGGNSNQPQHF. CDR3 in DNA: TGCGCCAGCAGATTGGGGGGGAATAGCAATCAGCCCCAGCATTTT.

The chain recombines TRBV9 with TRBJ1-6, with 12 nucleotides matching TRBD1. Losses at the gene ends were 5 bases for V and 10 bases for J; bases not matched to a gene: 13. The length of the CDR3 is 17 residues. From germline, CDR1 is SGDLS and CDR2 YYNGEE. The CDR3 bases are TGTGCCAGCAGTTCCACGCCTCGGGACAGGGGGCTCTCACCCCTCCACTTT. Translated, it gives CASSSTPRDRGLSPLHF.

This clone was recorded a few times. This chain connects TRBV24-1 to TRBJ1-4; 10 nucleotides match TRBD1. Germline V CDR1 and CDR2: KGHDR, SFDVKD. This CDR3 spans 15 amino acids. Trimming cost V 1 base and J 7 bases; bases outside gene matches: 2. Written as DNA, the CDR3 is TGTGCCACCAGTGATTTACGGGACAGGGGTGAAAAACTGTTTTTT. Its translation: CATSDLRDRGEKLFF.

The chain is built from TRBV12-3 or TRBV12-4 and TRBJ2-7; 11 bases match TRBD1. The V segment lost 5 bases and the J segment 5 bases; nucleotides outside the gene matches: 2. This CDR3 spans 13 amino acids. The CDR3 DNA reads as TGTGCCAGCAGTCGGACAGGGGGCGACGAGCAGTACTTC. Translation: CASSRTGGDEQYF.

The rearrangement joins TRBV18 to TRBJ2-7; 7 bases map to TRBD1. J lost 3 bases, V lost 2 bases, and 1 base had no gene match. CDR1 is KGHSH and CDR2 is LQKENI in the germline V gene. The CDR3 runs to 13 residues. CDR3 protein: CASSPNRGYEQYF. The CDR3 bases are TGTGCCAGCTCACCAAACAGGGGCTACGAGCAGTACTTC.

CDR3 in DNA: TGTGCCAGCAGCAAACGGACAGGAGATGAAAAACTGTTTTTT. It specifies CASSKRTGDEKLFF. This chain connects TRBV21-1 to TRBJ1-4; the table names TRBD1, a call not compared with the DNA. TRBV21-1 is noted as a pseudogene. CDR3 size: 14 residues.

The J gene is TRBJ2-7, the V gene TRBV19; 7 bases line up with TRBD1. The CDR3 contains 14 residues. Germline CDR1 and CDR2: LNHDA and SQIVND (reference sequence). V trimming: 4 bases; J trimming: 2 bases; junction bases outside the gene matches: 5. The CDR3 DNA is TGTGCCAGTAGTAGCTGGCAGGGGGCCTACGAGCAGTACTTC. It codes for CASSSWQGAYEQYF.

CDR3 nucleotide sequence: TGTGCCAGCAGCCTAGGTGGGGCTTATAACGAGCAGTACTTC. This translates into CASSLGGAYNEQYF. The V call is TRBV3-1 (or the pseudogene TRBV3-2), the J call TRBJ2-7; tentatively, D is TRBD1 (5 bases). V was shortened by 4 bases and J by 5 bases, with 15 bases between the two germline ends. Per germline, CDR1 LGHDT and CDR2 YNNKEL (reference sequence). There are 14 residues in the CDR3.

The J gene is TRBJ1-2, the V gene TRBV6-5; 7 nucleotides match TRBD1. This CDR3 has 14 residues. The V gene's germline CDR1 is MNHEY and CDR2 SVGAGI. V gave up 0 bases and J gave up 6 bases; unmatched junction bases: 4. The CDR3 bases are TGTGCCAGCAGTTACTCGCACAGGGGAGATGGCTACACCTTC. It codes for CASSYSHRGDGYTF.

V is TRBV7-8 and J is TRBJ1-1; D not resolved. The CDR3 totals 13 residues. Germline CDR1 SGHVS, CDR2 FQNEAQ. V was pared by 1 base and J by 2 bases, with 5 bases between. CDR3 in amino acids: CASSLGYNTEAFF. The CDR3 DNA reads TGTGCCAGCAGCTTAGGTTATAACACTGAAGCTTTCTTT. The full variable domain, with the rest looked up from reference TRBV7-8 and TRBJ1-1, is GAGVSQSPRYKVAKRGQDVALRCDPISGHVSLFWYQQALGQGPEFLTYFQNEAQLDKSGLPSDRFFAERPEGSVSTLKIQRTQQEDSAVYLCASSLGYNTEAFFGQGTRLTVV.

A few counts support this clone. The chain employs TRBV15 and TRBJ1-5; the match to TRBD1 covers 8 bases. CDR3 length equals 12 residues. V lost 5 bases to trimming and J lost 10 bases; unmatched junction nucleotides: 4. Germline lookup yields CDR1 LNHNV and CDR2 YYDKDF (reference sequence). The CDR3 region is CATSPRGQPQHF. CDR3 nucleotides: TGTGCCACCAGCCCCAGGGGGCAACCCCAGCATTTT.

The chain carries TRBV5-8 and TRBJ1-2, with D hard to call. There are 14 residues in the CDR3. CDR1 and CDR2 from the germline V gene are SGHTS and YDEGEE. V lost 4 bases to trimming and J lost 0 bases, with 10 bases between them. The CDR3, as DNA: TGTGCCAGCAGCCAACCGGGGACTAACTATGGCTACACCTTC. Protein product: CASSQPGTNYGYTF.

J is TRBJ2-3 and V is TRBV3-1 (or the pseudogene TRBV3-2), with 10 bases matching TRBD2. The CDR3 contains 17 residues. The V gene's germline CDR1 is LGHDT and CDR2 YNNKEL (reference sequence). V shed 2 bases and J 4 bases; nucleotides not matched to a gene: 9. The CDR3 coding sequence is TGTGCCAGCAGCCAACGGGCCCTAGCGGGGGTGGCAGATACGCAGTATTTT. Its translation: CASSQRALAGVADTQYF.